The 32 T cell receptor beta chains listed next were all sequenced from one sample in a study of blood T cell repertoires in COVID-19. This table comes from immunoSEQ multiplex PCR, and its TCRdb copy is limited to in-frame clones, with some not included. The sample records more than 75,000 clones, more than 75% being singletons. The material sequenced was peripheral blood. The source of these receptors is a woman in her 70s with acute or convalescent COVID-19.

The chain uses TRBV27 and TRBJ1-2; 8 bases match TRBD1. In germline, CDR1 is MNHEY, CDR2 SMNVEV (reference sequence). V lost 4 bases to trimming and J lost 4 bases; unmatched junction nucleotides: 17. CDR3 length: 18 amino acids. CDR3 coding DNA: TGTGCCAGCAGTTCACGTCCCGGGACAGGTGGAGGGGGCTATGGCTACACCTTC. Translated, it gives CASSSRPGTGGGGYGYTF.

The chain is built from TRBV5-1 and TRBJ2-1, with TRBD2 identical over 9 bases. The J segment lost 5 bases and the V segment lost 7 bases, leaving 4 bases of the junction unmatched. Per the germline V gene, CDR1 is SGHRS and CDR2 is YFSETQ. The CDR3 length is 13 residues. The CDR3: CASRREGDNEQFF. Here the CDR3 DNA reads TGCGCCAGCCGGCGGGAGGGCGACAATGAGCAGTTCTTC.

This chain joins TRBV19 and TRBJ1-2; D ambiguous. The V and J ends lost 3 bases and 2 bases respectively, with 10 bases between them. CDR3 length: 14 amino acids. CDR1 is LNHDA and CDR2 is SQIVND in the germline V gene (reference sequence). The DNA of the CDR3 is TGTGCCAGTAGTATTTCAGGCCTCAACTATGGCTACACCTTC. Amino acid sequence: CASSISGLNYGYTF.

This chain joins TRBV5-1 and TRBJ2-5, with 9 bases identical to TRBD1. With 4 bases clipped from V and 5 bases from J, the junction kept 9 bases outside the gene matches. Germline V CDR1 and CDR2: SGHRS, YFSETQ. The CDR3 extends over 15 amino acids. CDR3 sequence: CASSRGTGRMETQYF. CDR3 sequence (DNA): TGCGCCAGCAGCCGGGGGACAGGGCGCATGGAGACCCAGTACTTC.

The gene calls are TRBV15 and TRBJ1-1; tentatively, D is TRBD1 (5 bases). The germline V and J ends were trimmed by 3 bases and 4 bases, with 15 bases remaining between them. The CDR3 extends over 15 amino acids. The germline gives CDR1 LNHNV, CDR2 YYDKDF (reference sequence). In DNA, the CDR3 is TGTGCCACCAGCAGTTTGACTGGGGGGGGCACTGAAGCTTTCTTT. Translated, it gives CATSSLTGGGTEAFF.

This chain connects TRBV7-2 to TRBJ2-3, with 8 positions matching TRBD2. Looked up from germline, CDR1 is SGHTA and CDR2 is FQGNSA. This CDR3 spans 15 amino acids. V shed 8 bases and J 5 bases; nucleotides not matched to a gene: 12. In DNA form, the CDR3 reads TGTGCCAGCGTCAGCGGGAGCTCAGTAGGAGATACGCAGTATTTT. It translates to CASVSGSSVGDTQYF.

The V and J genes are TRBV7-2 and TRBJ2-2, with 9 bases that match TRBD1. With V trimmed by 5 bases and J by 5 bases, 9 bases remained unmatched. The V gene's germline CDR1 is SGHTA and CDR2 FQGNSA. The length of the CDR3 is 16 residues. CDR3 coding DNA: TGTGCCAGCAGCACATACAGGGGGCTAGGGACCGGGGAGCTGTTTTTT. It specifies CASSTYRGLGTGELFF.

The V gene is TRBV3-1 (or the pseudogene TRBV3-2), the J gene TRBJ2-1, with TRBD2 matching 7 bases. V was clipped by 4 bases and J by 7 bases; unmatched bases: 16. CDR1 is LGHDT, CDR2 YNNKEL, per germline (reference sequence). The CDR3 consists of 17 residues. The CDR3 region is CASSPRDYLSLENEQFF. CDR3 nucleotides: TGTGCCAGCAGCCCCCGGGACTACCTGTCCCTTGAGAATGAGCAGTTCTTC.

The rearrangement links TRBV27 to TRBJ1-5, with TRBD1 matching over 9 bases. The CDR3 is made up of 15 amino acids. After removal of 2 bases from V and 5 bases from J, the junction contained 4 bases not matched to a gene. CDR1 MNHEY and CDR2 SMNVEV come from the germline V gene (reference sequence). CDR3 DNA: TGTGCCAGCAGTTTACGGGGGACAGGGTATCAGCCCCAGCATTTT. This codes for CASSLRGTGYQPQHF.

The sample holds a few counts of this clone. The chain joins TRBV12-3 or TRBV12-4 to TRBJ1-3; no reliable D call. V gave up 2 bases and J gave up 3 bases, with 5 bases separating them. The CDR3 is 13 amino acids. The CDR3 is CASSLTGGNTIYF. CDR3 bases: TGTGCCAGCAGTTTAACTGGTGGAAACACCATATATTTT.

V gene TRBV5-1 combines with J gene TRBJ2-3, with 7 bases aligning to TRBD2. Trimming cost V 6 bases and J 0 bases; bases outside gene matches: 13. Germline assignment: CDR1 SGHRS and CDR2 YFSETQ. CDR3 length equals 17 residues. The CDR3 nucleotides read TGCGCCAGCACTCAAGCTCGGGGAGGGTTTAGCACAGATACGCAGTATTTT. It translates to CASTQARGGFSTDTQYF.

The CDR3 protein is CASSRGGGRNTGELFF. For the CDR3, the DNA is TGTGCCAGCAGCCGCGGTGGAGGGCGAAACACCGGGGAGCTGTTTTTT. This sequence joins TRBV3-1 (or the pseudogene TRBV3-2) and TRBJ2-2, with D possibly TRBD2 on 6 matching bases. Per the germline V gene, CDR1 is LGHDT and CDR2 is YNNKEL (reference sequence). The CDR3 runs 16 residues. V shed 4 bases and J shed 2 bases, with 14 bases lying between them.

This clone showed up just once. The V call is TRBV11-2, the J call TRBJ1-2; 7 bases align to TRBD1. This CDR3 is built from 14 residues. Germline lookup yields CDR1 SGHAT and CDR2 FQNNGV. The J segment lost 6 bases and the V segment lost 2 bases, leaving 6 bases of the junction unmatched. The CDR3 reads CASSLPTGKDGYTF. The CDR3 DNA reads TGTGCCAGCAGCTTACCGACAGGGAAGGATGGCTACACCTTC.

This chain joins TRBV3-1 (or the pseudogene TRBV3-2) and TRBJ2-5; D call uncertain. CDR3 length: 13 amino acids. V gave up 7 bases and J gave up 3 bases, with 12 bases separating them. Per germline, CDR1 LGHDT and CDR2 YNNKEL (reference sequence). Here the CDR3 DNA reads TGTGCCAGCACCCAGATGGCGGAAGAGACCCAGTACTTC. This encodes CASTQMAEETQYF.

The chain joins TRBV6-5 to TRBJ2-3; a possible D gene is TRBD2 (5 bases). In germline, CDR1 is MNHEY, CDR2 SVGAGI. The CDR3 runs 14 residues. The V and J ends lost 6 bases and 1 base respectively, with 11 bases between them. CDR3 amino acids: CASSNSVGTDTQYF. The CDR3 DNA follows: TGTGCCAGCAGCAATAGCGTCGGCACAGATACGCAGTATTTT.

J is TRBJ1-2 and V is TRBV4-1, with D possibly TRBD1 on 5 matching bases. Per the germline V gene, CDR1 is MGHRA and CDR2 is YSYEKL. V dropped 4 bases and J dropped 3 bases, with 12 bases sitting between them. The length of the CDR3 is 14 residues. The CDR3 bases are TGCGCCAGCAGCCGAGAAAGGGGCGACTATGGCTACACCTTC. It codes for CASSRERGDYGYTF.

The rearrangement joins TRBV5-1 to TRBJ2-2; 10 nucleotides agree with TRBD1. The CDR3 is made up of 16 amino acids. The V segment lost 2 bases and the J segment 5 bases; nucleotides outside the gene matches: 6. Per the germline V gene, CDR1 is SGHRS and CDR2 is YFSETQ. DNA of the CDR3: TGCGCCAGCAGCTTACCGGGACAGGGGCAAACCGGGGAGCTGTTTTTT. Protein product: CASSLPGQGQTGELFF.

The chain couples TRBV5-6 to TRBJ1-6; a weak D match, TRBD1 (5 bases). This CDR3 contains 18 residues. V dropped 2 bases and J dropped 4 bases, with 19 bases sitting between them. Per germline, CDR1 SGHDT and CDR2 YYEEEE. The CDR3 sequence is CASSFSGDLLGYNSPLHF. CDR3 in DNA: TGTGCCAGCAGCTTTTCGGGGGACCTTCTCGGATATAATTCACCCCTCCACTTT.

This sequence joins TRBV7-2 and TRBJ1-1; D possibly corresponds to TRBD1 (6 bases). Per germline, CDR1 SGHTA and CDR2 FQGNSA. CDR3 length: 14 residues. Trimming pared 5 bases from V and 0 bases from J, leaving 10 bases between. The CDR3 sequence: CASSAGQMNTEAFF. The CDR3 DNA sequence: TGTGCCAGCAGCGCCGGACAGATGAACACTGAAGCTTTCTTT. The complete variable domain, with remaining parts taken from reference TRBV7-2 and TRBJ1-1, reads GAGVSQSPSNKVTEKGKDVELRCDPISGHTALYWYRQSLGQGLEFLIYFQGNSAPDKSGLPSDRFSAERTGGSVSTLTIQRTQQEDSAVYLCASSAGQMNTEAFFGQGTRLTVV.

V and J are TRBV6-5 and TRBJ2-5; unclear D gene. Trimming took off 3 bases at V and 0 bases at J, with 14 bases between the two ends. The germline V gene encodes CDR1 MNHEY and CDR2 SVGAGI. There are 16 residues in the CDR3. DNA for the CDR3: TGTGCCAGCAGTTATAGGAGTCAACGGTACCAAGAGACCCAGTACTTC. Translating it yields CASSYRSQRYQETQYF.

This clone was observed a handful of times. The rearrangement joins TRBV7-6 to TRBJ1-5; the D gene is possibly TRBD1 (5 bases). This CDR3 comprises 16 residues. Germline CDR1 reads SGHVS; CDR2 reads FNYEAQ. Trimming left V 2 bases short and J 7 bases short, with 18 bases between. CDR3 sequence (DNA): TGTGCCAGCAGCTTAAGGTCGGCAGGGCCTTTACAGCCCCAGCATTTT. Translation gives CASSLRSAGPLQPQHF.

J is TRBJ2-2 and V is TRBV10-3, with D tentatively TRBD2 (5 bases). Deletions cut 8 bases from V and 0 bases from J, with 10 bases between. This CDR3 comprises 14 residues. CDR1 is ENHRY, CDR2 SYGVKD, per germline. This CDR3 is CAIDEGTNTGELFF. The CDR3 DNA reads TGTGCCATCGATGAGGGAACGAACACCGGGGAGCTGTTTTTT.

This chain joins TRBV4-3 and TRBJ2-5; D gene ambiguous. CDR3 length: 15 residues. Trimming took 5 bases from V and 4 from J, leaving 17 bases between them. The V gene's germline CDR1 is LGHNA and CDR2 YSLEER. The DNA for the CDR3 is TGCGCCAGCAGCTCCTCCCTGTTGAGGTTAGAGACCCAGTACTTC. Amino acid sequence: CASSSSLLRLETQYF.

The rearrangement uses TRBV15 and TRBJ2-7, with 13 bases fitting TRBD2. V shed 3 bases and J 4 bases; nucleotides not matched to a gene: 9. Germline CDR1 is LNHNV and CDR2 is YYDKDF (reference sequence). The CDR3 extends over 17 amino acids. The CDR3 reads CATSRFGTSGGAYEQYV. The CDR3 DNA is TGTGCCACCAGCAGGTTTGGAACTAGCGGGGGGGCTTACGAGCAGTACGTC.

The chain is built from TRBV7-9 and TRBJ1-1, with a possible D match to TRBD1 (5 bases). The CDR3 is made up of 14 amino acids. Trimming took 1 base from V and 4 from J, leaving 10 bases between them. CDR1 and CDR2 (germline): SEHNR, FQNEAQ (reference sequence). This chain's CDR3 is CASSLGGRGTEAFF. DNA of the CDR3: TGTGCCAGCAGCTTAGGGGGGAGGGGCACTGAAGCTTTCTTT.

J is TRBJ1-3 and V is TRBV7-9; D remains ambiguous. The CDR3 is 14 amino acids. Per germline, CDR1 SEHNR and CDR2 FQNEAQ (reference sequence). Trimming left V 8 bases short and J 0 bases short, with 11 bases between. The CDR3 DNA is TGTGCCAGCTCTTCCCCCCCCTCTGGAAACACCATATATTTT. It encodes CASSSPPSGNTIYF.

The chain joins TRBV19 to TRBJ2-5; 7 positions agree with TRBD1. The length of the CDR3 is 15 residues. With V trimmed by 0 bases and J by 3 bases, 4 bases remained unmatched. Germline-derived CDR1 and CDR2 are LNHDA and SQIVND (reference sequence). CDR3 nucleotide sequence: TGTGCCAGTAGTATAGAAGGGGGCCTTGAAGAGACCCAGTACTTC. Translating it yields CASSIEGGLEETQYF.

J is TRBJ1-5 and V is TRBV4-3, with TRBD1 matching over 8 bases. Per germline, CDR1 LGHNA and CDR2 YSLEER. The V gene end was trimmed by 1 base and the J gene end by 4 bases; junction bases not matched to a gene: 6. The CDR3 sequence is 16 residues long. CDR3 coding DNA: TGCGCCAGCAGCCAAGGTCTAACAGGGGGTAATCAGCCCCAGCATTTT. Amino acid sequence: CASSQGLTGGNQPQHF.

The V call is TRBV25-1, the J call TRBJ1-1, with D unclear. The CDR3 is 13 amino acids. V lost 3 bases and J 3 bases, leaving 8 bases between the germline ends. The V gene's germline CDR1 is MGHDK and CDR2 SYGVNS. This chain's CDR3 is CASSEGMDTEAFF. In DNA form, the CDR3 reads TGTGCCAGCAGTGAGGGCATGGACACTGAAGCTTTCTTT.

This clone was seen only a few times. V usage is TRBV5-4 and J usage is TRBJ2-2; D is uncertain. V was trimmed by 2 bases and J by 7 bases, leaving 9 bases between them. The germline gives CDR1 SGHNT, CDR2 YYREEE (reference sequence). This CDR3 is built from 13 residues. The CDR3 spells CASSFDWLGELFF. In nucleotides, the CDR3 is TGTGCCAGCAGCTTCGACTGGCTCGGGGAGCTGTTTTTT.

This clone was observed once. The V gene is TRBV10-3, the J gene TRBJ2-3; a weak D match, TRBD2 (5 bases). Trimming shortened V by 2 bases and J by 2 bases, and 11 bases separated the two germline ends. This CDR3 comprises 15 residues. CDR1 and CDR2 from the germline V gene are ENHRY and SYGVKD. CDR3 loop: CAISERNGLTDTQYF. CDR3 DNA: TGTGCCATCAGTGAGCGCAACGGACTCACAGATACGCAGTATTTT.

The chain employs TRBV6-2 or TRBV6-3 and TRBJ2-7, with D tentatively TRBD2 (6 bases). V gave up 3 bases and J gave up 0 bases, with 12 bases separating them. The CDR3 spans 15 residues. Germline V lookup: CDR1 MNHEY, CDR2 SVGEGT. The CDR3 here is CASSYGGRSSYEQYV. The DNA of the CDR3 is TGTGCCAGCAGTTATGGGGGGAGGAGCTCCTACGAGCAGTACGTC.